This paragraph reports one T cell receptor beta chain. Its specific antigen is unknown. No base-level quality is on record; no much larger clone is a single base apart. The trial excluded patients who had a history of autoimmune disease or were on systemic immunosuppression. Peripheral blood for TCR sequencing was collected from all dose cohorts at baseline, on cycle 4 day 1, and on cycle 7 day 1. Samples came from an open-label, multicenter, first-in-human phase I dose-escalation trial of ivuxolimab. Adults with locally advanced or metastatic head and neck squamous cell, hepatocellular, melanoma or renal cell carcinoma were enrolled in the trial. CD4+ and CD8+ T cells were sorted separately from peripheral blood before TCR sequencing. For sequencing of the TCRbeta CDR3 region, genomic DNA was extracted from the sorted cells. The immunoSEQ Assay was used to sequence the TCRbeta CDR3 regions. TCRdb stores this immuneACCESS table with in-frame sequences only. Part of the clones is absent; in the studies checked, under half of the shortfall reflects unresolved V genes, and no reason is known for the rest. The table for this sample lists 65,000 to 90,000 clones; more than 85% of them were counted only once. The leading ten clones occupy under 10% of the sample.

V is shortened by 3 bases, J by 0 bases, and the region joining them spans 7 bases. The germline V gene sets CDR1 to SGDLS and CDR2 to YYNGEE. Including cysteine and phenylalanine, the CDR3 has 14 amino acids. The DNA shown is the 42-base CDR3, in frame from base 1. The data originate from a study of OX40 agonist ivuxolimab in advanced cancers. Some background on the complete study: Ivuxolimab was a fully human IgG2 agonistic monoclonal antibody targeting the costimulatory receptor OX40 (CD134). Intravenous ivuxolimab was administered to patients every 2 weeks at six dose levels: 0.01, 0.1, 0.3, 1.5, 3 and 10 mg/kg. The point of sequencing TCRbeta in the periphery was to test whether ivuxolimab changed TCR sequence diversity and drove clonal T-cell expansion. The paper covers the monotherapy dose-escalation part of the phase I ivuxolimab trial, which included N of about 50 patients. Prior anti-PD-1, anti-PD-L1 or anti-CTLA-4 therapy was permitted, and checkpoint inhibitors had been received by approximately 39% of dose-escalation patients. Of the approximately 54 patients in dose escalation, 19 had hepatocellular carcinoma, some 15 had melanoma, 9 had renal cell carcinoma and 9 had head and neck cancer. Three dose-escalation patients achieved partial responses, one with hepatocellular carcinoma and two with cutaneous melanoma. In the dose-escalation cohort, 82.7% of patients were male, and the mean age was approximately 60 years with a range of roughly 20 to 79.

The study at large found these results: Low levels of normalized T-cell clonal expansion were also shown by some nonresponding patients. Partial responders in the 0.1-3.0 mg/kg groups had among the lowest normalized peripheral clonal expansion, especially among CD8+ T cells. After ivuxolimab, CD8+ T cells had more expanded clones than CD4+ T cells on average. At doses of 0.1 to 3.0 mg/kg, clonal expansion of both CD4+ and CD8+ blood T cells was observed from baseline to week 6. Antigen specificity was not determined for the clonally expanded peripheral T cells.

The material sequenced was CD4+ or CD8+ T cells sorted from blood, taken in a trial of the OX40 agonist ivuxolimab. The V and J genes are TRBV9 and TRBJ2-1; TRBD2 is a possible D gene, resting on 6 matching bases. This receptor was taken from an adult with an advanced solid tumor such as melanoma, head and neck, liver or kidney cancer. The CDR3 reads CASSGRGSYNEQFF. The DNA sequence is TGTGCCAGCAGCGGGCGGGGCTCCTACAATGAGCAGTTCTTC. Joined to the reference TRBV9 and TRBJ2-1 proteins, this CDR3 gives the full variable domain: DSGVTQTPKHLITATGQRVTLRCSPRSGDLSVYWYQQSLDQGLQFLIQYYNGEERAKGNILERFSAQQFPDLHSELNLSSLELGDSALYFCASSGRGSYNEQFFGPGTRLTVL.